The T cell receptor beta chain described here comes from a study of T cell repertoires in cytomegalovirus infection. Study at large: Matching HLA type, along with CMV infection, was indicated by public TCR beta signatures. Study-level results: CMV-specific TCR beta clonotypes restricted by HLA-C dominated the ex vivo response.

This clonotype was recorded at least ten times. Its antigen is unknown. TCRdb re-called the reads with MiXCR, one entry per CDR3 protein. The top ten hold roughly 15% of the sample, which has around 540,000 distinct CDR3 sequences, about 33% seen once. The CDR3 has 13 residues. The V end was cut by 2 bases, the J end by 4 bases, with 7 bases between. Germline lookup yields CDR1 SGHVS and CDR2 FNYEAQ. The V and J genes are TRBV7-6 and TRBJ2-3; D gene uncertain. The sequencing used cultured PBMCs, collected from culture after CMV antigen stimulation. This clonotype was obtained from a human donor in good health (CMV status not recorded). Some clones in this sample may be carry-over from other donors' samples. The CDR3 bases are TGTGCCAGCAGCTTATTGGGTTCAGATACGCAGTATTTT. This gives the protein CASSLLGSDTQYF.